Given below is one TCR beta chain in context. Per the study methods: Cell counts per sample came from amplifying reference gene primers. Profiling relied on immunoSEQ multiplex PCR, and the TCRdb table lists in-frame clones only, not all of them. V and J calls and clone size follow that table, whereas D and trimming were derived from the DNA. The table records approximately 200,000 clones, 70% to 85% of them present only once. The data were taken from a study of blood T cell repertoires in COVID-19. About the research overall: Material from acute and convalescent COVID-19 was sourced from the United States, Italy and Spain. Sample material is recorded as cDNA or gDNA derived from T cells, B-cell-depleted T cells, or PBMCs.

The CDR3 length is 17 residues. In germline, CDR1 is LGHNA, CDR2 YNFKEQ. The ends lost 1 base at V and 4 bases at J; junction bases unmatched: 7. V is TRBV4-2 and J is TRBJ1-5; TRBD1 agrees at 10 bases. Input material: peripheral blood. This sequence was found in a human donor with acute or convalescent COVID-19. The donor label of this sample is uncertain. In nucleotides, the CDR3 is TGTGCCAGCAGCCAAGTGTCGGGACAGGGGAAAAATCAGCCCCAGCATTTT. This sequence encodes CASSQVSGQGKNQPQHF.